This T cell receptor (beta chain) was obtained from a study of T cells after posttransplantation cyclophosphamide. The table came from immunoSEQ multiplex PCR; TCRdb's copy has only in-frame clones and leaves some out. The sample contains about 22,000 clones, roughly nine tenths of which appear only once. Treatment was busulfan-fludarabine conditioning, a marrow graft, and cyclophosphamide on days +3 and +4. The V gene's germline CDR1 is MNHEY and CDR2 SMNVEV (reference sequence). CDR3 length: 12 amino acids. Trimming took off 6 bases at V and 1 base at J, with 6 bases between the two ends. The clonotype comes from a female patient under 45 who received an allogeneic stem cell transplant from an unrelated donor, was CMV-positive, and had no GVHD. Some T cells may arise from the graft donor. The sequencing here drew on PBMCs, taken after allogeneic stem cell transplant with posttransplant cyclophosphamide. The genes are TRBV27 and TRBJ1-1; perhaps TRBD1 as D (5 bases). For the CDR3, the DNA is TGTGCCAGCAGAACAGGGAACACTGAAGCTTTCTTT. Its protein is CASRTGNTEAFF.